This T cell receptor beta chain stems from a study of PD-1 blockade in classical Hodgkin lymphoma. Every patient relapsed after autologous stem cell transplantation, and brentuximab vedotin exposure varied. This table comes from immunoSEQ multiplex PCR, and its TCRdb copy is limited to in-frame clones, with some not included. The table has more than 45,000 clones, around 72% seen once. Study observations and caveats: In newly diagnosed patients, baseline TCR diversity was reportedly below that of healthy donors.

Turning to this clone: What it binds is not known.

The CDR3 totals 15 residues. The germline gives CDR1 SGHKS, CDR2 YYEKEE (reference sequence). The trim removed 5 bases at V and 4 bases at J, leaving 10 bases unmatched. The specimen was peripheral blood mononuclear cells (PBMCs), collected at baseline. The V gene is TRBV5-5, the J gene TRBJ2-3; 7 bases line up with TRBD2. The sequence came from a human donor with classical Hodgkin lymphoma. The chain's CDR3 is CASSLSGKGSDTQYF. The CDR3 bases are TGTGCCAGCAGTCTGAGCGGGAAAGGGTCAGATACGCAGTATTTT.